Reported below is one T cell receptor (beta chain). The antigen is unknown. Here immunoSEQ multiplex PCR was the method, and the copy in TCRdb shows in-frame clones only, minus some. The sample consists of roughly 19,000 clones, roughly 77% of them appearing once. The sample originates from a study of PD-1 blockade in classical Hodgkin lymphoma. Study-wide findings and caveats: CD4+ TCR diversity rose significantly by C4D1, and CD8+ TCR diversity did not.

This sample's time point: cycle 4 day 1 (C4D1), after 6 weeks of nivolumab. After autologous stem cell transplantation all patients relapsed, and prior brentuximab vedotin exposure differed between cohorts. Germline CDR1 LNHDA, CDR2 SQIVND (reference sequence). V trimming: 4 bases; J trimming: 3 bases; junction bases outside the gene matches: 17. The CDR3 has 18 amino acids. The V gene is TRBV19, the J gene TRBJ2-5; TRBD1 matches at 7 bases. The sequenced sample was peripheral blood mononuclear cells (PBMCs), obtained before the fourth cycle of nivolumab. The clonotype was recovered from a human donor with classical Hodgkin lymphoma. The CDR3 sequence: CASSTSYRGLVGKETQYF. CDR3 coding DNA: TGTGCCAGTAGTACGTCATACAGGGGTTTAGTCGGGAAAGAGACCCAGTACTTC.